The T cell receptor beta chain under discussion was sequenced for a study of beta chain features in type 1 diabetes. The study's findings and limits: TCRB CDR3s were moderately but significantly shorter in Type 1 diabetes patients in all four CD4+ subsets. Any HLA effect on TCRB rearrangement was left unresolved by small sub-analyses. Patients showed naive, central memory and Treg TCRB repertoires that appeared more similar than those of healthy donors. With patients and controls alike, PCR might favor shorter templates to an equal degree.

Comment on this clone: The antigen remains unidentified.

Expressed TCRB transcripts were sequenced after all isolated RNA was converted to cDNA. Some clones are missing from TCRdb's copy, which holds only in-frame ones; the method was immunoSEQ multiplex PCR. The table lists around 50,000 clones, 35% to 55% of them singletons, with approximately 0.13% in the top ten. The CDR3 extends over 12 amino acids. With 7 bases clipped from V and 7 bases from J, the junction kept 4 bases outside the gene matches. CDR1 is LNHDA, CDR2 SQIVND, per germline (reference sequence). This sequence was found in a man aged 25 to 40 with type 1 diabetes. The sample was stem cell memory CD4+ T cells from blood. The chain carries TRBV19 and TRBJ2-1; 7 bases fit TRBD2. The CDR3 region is CASMFGRNEQFF. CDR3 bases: TGTGCCAGTATGTTCGGGAGGAATGAGCAGTTCTTC.